What follows are 25 T cell receptor beta chains derived from one specimen sequenced in a study of blood T cell repertoires in COVID-19. Libraries were prepared by immunoSEQ multiplex PCR; TCRdb keeps only in-frame clonotypes and omits some of them. This sample has about half a million clones, with approximately 83% found just once. Material for sequencing was peripheral blood. All receptors come from a human donor in a cohort sampled during active COVID-19.

This clone was picked up one time. V usage is TRBV5-1 and J usage is TRBJ2-7; 9 nucleotides line up with TRBD2. J gave up 4 bases and V 0 bases, and 2 bases lay outside the gene matches. CDR1 SGHRS and CDR2 YFSETQ come from the germline V gene. This CDR3 is built from 14 residues. For the CDR3, the DNA is TGCGCCAGCAGCTTGGCTAGCGGGGAGTACGAGCAGTACTTC. Protein product: CASSLASGEYEQYF.

The CDR3 DNA reads as TGCGCCAGCAGCCAAGGGACAGGGTTAGGAAACACCATATATTTT. Residues: CASSQGTGLGNTIYF. The J gene is TRBJ1-3, the V gene TRBV4-1; 8 bases match TRBD1. The germline gives CDR1 MGHRA, CDR2 YSYEKL. Trimming at V came to 1 base and at J to 4 bases, leaving 3 bases not matched to a gene. The CDR3 runs 15 residues.

The rearrangement links TRBV27 to TRBJ2-1; no clear D. Germline V gene data show CDR1 as MNHEY and CDR2 as SMNVEV (reference sequence). Trimming left V 2 bases short and J 0 bases short, with 8 bases between. The CDR3 covers 15 residues. CDR3 nucleotides: TGTGCCAGCAGTTTAGACTGGAGCTCCTACAATGAGCAGTTCTTC. Its protein product is CASSLDWSSYNEQFF.

V gene TRBV5-4 combines with J gene TRBJ2-5; 7 nucleotides agree with TRBD1. This CDR3 comprises 14 residues. Germline CDR1 reads SGHNT; CDR2 reads YYREEE (reference sequence). J gave up 2 bases and V 5 bases, and 6 bases lay outside the gene matches. The CDR3 bases are TGTGCCAGCAGTAAAGGGGGCAGGCAAGAGACCCAGTACTTC. Translating it yields CASSKGGRQETQYF.

This chain joins TRBV6-2 or TRBV6-3 and TRBJ1-1, with D uncertain. The CDR3 covers 11 residues. Germline V gives CDR1 MNHEY, CDR2 SVGEGT. V gave up 10 bases and J gave up 8 bases, with 14 bases separating them. CDR3 sequence reads: CATSIRGEAFF. The CDR3 DNA follows: TGTGCCACCAGCATCAGAGGCGAAGCTTTCTTT.

The chain recombines TRBV9 with TRBJ1-1; D uncertain. The germline CDR1 and CDR2 sequences are SGDLS and YYNGEE. Trimming left V 4 bases short and J 5 bases short, with 15 bases between. The length of the CDR3 is 14 residues. CDR3 sequence (DNA): TGTGCCAGCAGCCCCGAAGCGGAGCAGACTGAAGCTTTCTTT. Translated, it gives CASSPEAEQTEAFF.

With respect to this clone: Other DNA sequences from this sample encode an identical CDR3 as well. CDR3 coding DNA: TGTGCCAGCAGCGCCCAGGGGACTAATGAAAAACTGTTTTTT. It translates to CASSAQGTNEKLFF. V and J are TRBV7-3 and TRBJ1-4; a possible D gene is TRBD1 (6 bases). The CDR3 loop spans 14 amino acids. Germline V CDR1 and CDR2: SGHTA, FQGTGA. Trimming removed 5 bases at V and 2 bases at J, with 9 bases between.

V and J are TRBV28 and TRBJ1-6; a possible D gene is TRBD1 (6 bases). There are 14 residues in the CDR3. Deletions cut 3 bases from V and 7 bases from J, with 10 bases between. Germline CDR1 reads MDHEN; CDR2 reads SYDVKM. The CDR3 sequence: CASSLGHHNSPLHF. The CDR3 DNA follows: TGTGCCAGCAGTTTGGGACACCACAATTCACCCCTCCACTTT.

This clone has more than one count but fewer than ten. This chain uses TRBV7-8 with TRBJ1-5; D is ambiguous. Looked up from germline, CDR1 is SGHVS and CDR2 is FQNEAQ. The CDR3 sequence is 14 residues long. The V gene lost 2 bases and the J gene lost 2 bases, with 7 bases spanning the gap. CDR3 residues: CASSLPGGNQPQHF. CDR3 in DNA: TGTGCCAGCAGCTTACCGGGTGGCAATCAGCCCCAGCATTTT.

This clone was seen a few times. The chain is built from TRBV14 and TRBJ2-7; 12 bases fit TRBD2. V gave up 4 bases and J gave up 1 base; unmatched junction bases: 8. Germline CDR1 SGHDN, CDR2 FVKESK. This CDR3 is 17 amino acids long. The CDR3 bases are TGTGCCAGCAGCCCACCTAGCGGGAGGGTCCTATCCTACGAGCAGTACTTC. Its translation: CASSPPSGRVLSYEQYF.

Concerning this clone: Other nucleotide sequences from this sample produce the same CDR3. The chain carries TRBV5-5 and TRBJ1-5; D remains unclear. The CDR3 length is 15 residues. CDR1 and CDR2 from the germline V gene are SGHKS and YYEKEE (reference sequence). The V end lost 0 bases, the J end lost 0 bases, and 7 bases lay between the germline ends. The CDR3 sequence is CASSLVADSNQPQHF. CDR3 nucleotides: TGTGCCAGCAGCTTGGTGGCGGATAGCAATCAGCCCCAGCATTTT.

The chain links TRBV6-5 to TRBJ1-1; D unresolved. This CDR3 region has 15 residues. The ends were cut back, 7 bases at V and 3 bases at J, with 18 bases in the middle. The germline V gene has CDR1 MNHEY and CDR2 SVGAGI. This CDR3 reads CASTLPVGQDTEAFF. CDR3 DNA: TGTGCCAGCACCCTTCCGGTCGGCCAGGACACTGAAGCTTTCTTT.

The rearrangement links TRBV7-3 to TRBJ2-1; D might be TRBD1 (6 bases). Trimming took off 5 bases at V and 1 base at J, with 9 bases between the two ends. Per the germline V gene, CDR1 is SGHTA and CDR2 is FQGTGA. This CDR3 is built from 14 residues. CDR3 sequence (DNA): TGTGCCAGCAGCCCAGGGGTTTCCTACAATGAGCAGTTCTTC. Its translation is CASSPGVSYNEQFF.

The chain has TRBV9 and TRBJ1-1, with 8 bases lining up with TRBD1. Looked up from germline, CDR1 is SGDLS and CDR2 is YYNGEE. The V and J ends lost 3 bases and 10 bases, in that order; junction bases with no gene match: 5. The length of the CDR3 is 12 residues. CDR3 nucleotide sequence: TGTGCCAGCAGCGCTAGACAGGGGTTAGCTTTCTTT. This translates into CASSARQGLAFF.

This chain connects TRBV29-1 to TRBJ2-7, with 7 nucleotides matching TRBD2. Germline CDR1 is SQVTM and CDR2 is ANQGSEA. The CDR3 sequence is 15 residues long. J gave up 9 bases and V 1 base, and 15 bases lay outside the gene matches. The DNA for the CDR3 is TGCAGCGTTGAAGCGCGGGGAGGGGCATCCGGGCGGCAGTACTTC. It yields the protein CSVEARGGASGRQYF.

The table lists this clone with a count of one. The chain links TRBV5-6 to TRBJ1-2; possible D gene TRBD1, 5 bases. Trimming removed 6 bases from V and 6 bases from J, with 21 bases in between. The CDR3 runs 15 residues. Germline V lookup: CDR1 SGHDT, CDR2 YYEEEE. The CDR3: CASNLPGGYVDGYTF. The CDR3 DNA sequence: TGTGCCAGCAATTTGCCCGGGGGGTACGTGGATGGCTACACCTTC.

J is TRBJ2-3 and V is TRBV19; D ambiguous. V gave up 5 bases and J gave up 0 bases, with 9 bases separating them. CDR1 LNHDA and CDR2 SQIVND come from the germline V gene (reference sequence). The CDR3 has 14 amino acids. This chain's CDR3 is CASSALSSTDTQYF. DNA of the CDR3: TGTGCCAGTAGTGCCCTAAGTAGCACAGATACGCAGTATTTT.

The rearrangement links TRBV5-4 to TRBJ2-1; D might be TRBD2 (6 bases). V was pared by 4 bases and J by 1 base, with 12 bases between. CDR1 SGHNT and CDR2 YYREEE come from the germline V gene (reference sequence). The CDR3 totals 15 residues. Here the CDR3 reads CASSLDGGSYNEQFF. CDR3 sequence (DNA): TGTGCCAGCAGCCTGGACGGGGGTTCCTACAATGAGCAGTTCTTC.

This chain links TRBV5-1 with TRBJ2-1; no clear D gene. The CDR3 is 12 amino acids. V lost 4 bases and J 6 bases, leaving 8 bases between the germline ends. Germline V lookup: CDR1 SGHRS, CDR2 YFSETQ. The CDR3 reads CASSAETNEQFF. The CDR3 DNA is TGCGCCAGCAGCGCGGAAACCAATGAGCAGTTCTTC.

The rearrangement joins TRBV2 to TRBJ1-4, with 10 bases matching TRBD1. Trimming took 5 bases from V and 8 from J; bases not matched to a gene: 5. The germline gives CDR1 SNHLY, CDR2 FYNNEI. CDR3 length: 14 residues. CDR3 nucleotides: TGTGCCAGCAGTATTGGGACAGGGGCGGAAAAACTGTTTTTT. This encodes CASSIGTGAEKLFF.

Of note for this clone: This sample also contains other DNA sequences that code for the same CDR3. The chain recombines TRBV9 with TRBJ1-3, with D perhaps matching TRBD1 (6 bases). Germline V gene lookup returns CDR1 SGDLS and CDR2 YYNGEE. V was cut by 2 bases and J by 0 bases, with 12 bases left in between. CDR3 length: 16 amino acids. The CDR3 region is CASSVSTGNSGNTIYF. Here the CDR3 DNA reads TGTGCCAGCAGCGTTTCGACAGGCAACTCTGGAAACACCATATATTTT.

CDR3 DNA sequence: TGTGCCAGCAGCTCGCCGGGACTAGGCTACGAGCAGTACTTC. It yields the protein CASSSPGLGYEQYF. The V and J genes are TRBV7-9 and TRBJ2-7, with 8 bases that match TRBD2. Germline CDR1 SEHNR, CDR2 FQNEAQ (reference sequence). The CDR3 runs to 14 residues. V lost 4 bases to trimming and J lost 3 bases; unmatched junction nucleotides: 5.

The J gene is TRBJ1-1, the V gene TRBV5-4; 8 nucleotides match TRBD1. The germline V gene encodes CDR1 SGHNT and CDR2 YYREEE (reference sequence). The CDR3 is made up of 16 amino acids. The V gene end was trimmed by 4 bases and the J gene end by 6 bases; junction bases not matched to a gene: 14. CDR3 DNA sequence: TGTGCCAGCAGCGAGGACAGGGCGCGAGGGTTGGCTGAAGCTTTCTTT. It is translated as CASSEDRARGLAEAFF.

The J gene is TRBJ2-3, the V gene TRBV2; 10 bases map to TRBD2. This CDR3 is built from 15 residues. Germline-derived CDR1 and CDR2 are SNHLY and FYNNEI. V trimming: 4 bases; J trimming: 6 bases; junction bases outside the gene matches: 7. The DNA for the CDR3 is TGTGCCAGCAGTGCTAGCGGGAGTCGAATTGATACGCAGTATTTT. It translates to CASSASGSRIDTQYF.

Comments on this clone: One end of the junction is discordant with germline, which a read error may explain. Other DNA sequences in the sample encode the same CDR3. The chain joins TRBV25-1 to TRBJ2-7; D is ambiguous. CDR3 length: 14 residues. CDR1 MGHDK and CDR2 SYGVNS come from the germline V gene. CDR3 coding DNA: TGTGCCAGCAGTGACGACAACGCCGCCCACGAACAGTACTTC. Translating gives CASSDDNAAHEQYF.